The 10 T cell receptor beta chains below were found in one sample sequenced in a study of cytomegalovirus exposure and HLA in healthy donors. The study ran its PCR with 60 Vbeta and 13 Jbeta primers. The table came from immunoSEQ multiplex PCR; TCRdb's copy has only in-frame clones and leaves some out. The profile shows 75,000 to 95,000 clones, roughly 80% of them singletons. The sample comprised PBMCs. The source is a human donor in good health.

V is TRBV5-1 and J is TRBJ2-1, with D maybe TRBD2 (5 bases). The CDR3 contains 14 residues. The ends were cut back, 1 base at V and 8 bases at J, with 13 bases in the middle. The germline gives CDR1 SGHRS, CDR2 YFSETQ. The CDR3: CASSLLALMDEQFF. For the CDR3, the DNA is TGCGCCAGCAGCTTGTTAGCGCTTATGGATGAGCAGTTCTTC.

This clone was seen more than once but under ten times. This chain uses TRBV6-1 with TRBJ1-1; D possibly corresponds to TRBD1 (5 bases). CDR1 is MNHNS, CDR2 SASEGT, per germline. Trimming left V 1 base short and J 3 bases short, with 12 bases between. The CDR3 spans 15 residues. The CDR3 coding sequence is TGTGCCAGCAGTGAAGTGGGGGGAAGGCACACTGAAGCTTTCTTT. Protein sequence: CASSEVGGRHTEAFF.

The chain recombines TRBV4-3 with TRBJ2-7, with 9 bases that match TRBD1. The CDR3 consists of 17 residues. Germline trimming cut 0 bases from V and 2 bases from J; bases unmatched to any gene: 8. From germline, CDR1 is LGHNA and CDR2 YSLEER. The CDR3 DNA is TGCGCCAGCAGCCAAGATCTGGAGACAGGGGGAACCTACGAGCAGTACTTC. Its translation: CASSQDLETGGTYEQYF.

This clone was seen only a few times. This rearrangement joins TRBV6-5 to TRBJ1-4; D may be TRBD1 (5 bases). The CDR3 sequence is 16 residues long. The germline V gene encodes CDR1 MNHEY and CDR2 SVGAGI. V lost 0 bases to trimming and J lost 3 bases, with 11 bases between them. CDR3 residues: CASSYSLGQSNEKLFF. For the CDR3, the DNA is TGTGCCAGCAGTTACTCTCTGGGGCAGTCTAATGAAAAACTGTTTTTT.

This chain uses TRBV9 with TRBJ2-7, with D perhaps matching TRBD1 (6 bases). Trimming removed 0 bases from V and 4 bases from J, with 11 bases in between. From germline, CDR1 is SGDLS and CDR2 YYNGEE. The CDR3 spans 14 residues. As DNA, the CDR3 is TGTGCCAGCAGCGTAGAGGGGCAGGGGTACGAGCAGTACTTC. Amino acids: CASSVEGQGYEQYF.

The genes are TRBV19 and TRBJ1-1; 9 nucleotides line up with TRBD1. The CDR3 loop spans 13 amino acids. V lost 5 bases and J lost 6; bases outside the gene matches: 4. Germline CDR1 and CDR2: LNHDA and SQIVND (reference sequence). CDR3 DNA: TGTGCCAGTAGTTCCCACAGGGGGCCTGAAGCTTTCTTT. Its protein is CASSSHRGPEAFF.

The V gene is TRBV4-3, the J gene TRBJ1-1, with 8 bases identical to TRBD1. V lost 0 bases to trimming and J lost 3 bases; unmatched junction nucleotides: 3. There are 15 residues in the CDR3. Germline loops: CDR1 LGHNA, CDR2 YSLEER. This chain's CDR3 is CASSQEGTGYTEAFF. CDR3 sequence (DNA): TGCGCCAGCAGCCAAGAAGGGACAGGCTACACTGAAGCTTTCTTT.

V is TRBV6-5 and J is TRBJ1-6; maybe TRBD1 (6 bases). Germline-derived CDR1 and CDR2 are MNHEY and SVGAGI. The CDR3 loop spans 15 amino acids. Trimming stripped 6 bases from V and 6 bases from J, with 15 bases between. This chain's CDR3 is CASSLGGAGNSPLHF. The CDR3 region has the DNA TGTGCCAGCAGCCTGGGGGGGGCAGGTAATTCACCCCTCCACTTT.

V and J are TRBV7-2 and TRBJ1-5; D gene ambiguous. This CDR3 spans 15 amino acids. V was cut by 5 bases and J by 6 bases, with 17 bases left in between. Germline V CDR1 and CDR2: SGHTA, FQGNSA. CDR3 in amino acids: CASSPRGLQRQPQHF. DNA of the CDR3: TGTGCCAGCAGCCCTCGTGGACTGCAACGTCAGCCCCAGCATTTT.

This clone has only a few counts. The V and J genes are TRBV5-1 and TRBJ1-2; the D is unclear. The ends were cut back, 5 bases at V and 7 bases at J, with 18 bases in the middle. The CDR3 runs 14 residues. The germline V gene encodes CDR1 SGHRS and CDR2 YFSETQ. CDR3 nucleotides: TGCGCCAGCAGGGGAGACGGGTCCAGCGGTGGCTACACCTTC. It yields the protein CASRGDGSSGGYTF.